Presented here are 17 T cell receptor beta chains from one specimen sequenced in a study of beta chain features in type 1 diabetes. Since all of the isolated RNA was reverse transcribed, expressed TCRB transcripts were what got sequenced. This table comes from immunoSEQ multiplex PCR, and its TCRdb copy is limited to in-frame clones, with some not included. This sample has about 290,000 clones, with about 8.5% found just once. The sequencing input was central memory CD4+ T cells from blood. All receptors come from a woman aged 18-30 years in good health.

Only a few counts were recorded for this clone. The CDR3 DNA follows: TGTGCCAGCAGCCGAGACAGAACCTACGAGCAGTACGTC. This sequence encodes CASSRDRTYEQYV. This rearrangement joins TRBV11-1 to TRBJ2-7; D might be TRBD1 (5 bases). This CDR3 is 13 amino acids long. The V end lost 5 bases, the J end lost 2 bases, and 10 bases lay between the germline ends. Per germline, CDR1 SGHAT and CDR2 FQDESV (reference sequence).

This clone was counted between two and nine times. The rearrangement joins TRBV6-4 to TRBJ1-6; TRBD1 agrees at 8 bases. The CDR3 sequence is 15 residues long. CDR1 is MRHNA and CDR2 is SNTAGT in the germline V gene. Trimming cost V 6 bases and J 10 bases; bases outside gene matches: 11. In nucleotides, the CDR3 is TGTGCCAGCAGGCCTCCGGGACAGGAAGAATCACCCCTCCACTTT. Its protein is CASRPPGQEESPLHF.

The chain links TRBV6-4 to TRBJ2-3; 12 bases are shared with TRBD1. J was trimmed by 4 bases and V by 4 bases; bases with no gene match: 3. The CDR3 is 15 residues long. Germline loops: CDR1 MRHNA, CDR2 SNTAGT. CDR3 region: CASSVGTGGADTQYF. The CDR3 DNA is TGTGCCAGCAGTGTTGGGACAGGGGGCGCAGATACGCAGTATTTT.

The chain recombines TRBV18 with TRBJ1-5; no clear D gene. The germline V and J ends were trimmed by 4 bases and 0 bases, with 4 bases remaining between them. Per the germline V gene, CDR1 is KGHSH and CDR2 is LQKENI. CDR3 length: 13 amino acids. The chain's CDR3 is CASSLYSNQPQHF. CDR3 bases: TGTGCCAGCTCACTATATAGCAATCAGCCCCAGCATTTT.

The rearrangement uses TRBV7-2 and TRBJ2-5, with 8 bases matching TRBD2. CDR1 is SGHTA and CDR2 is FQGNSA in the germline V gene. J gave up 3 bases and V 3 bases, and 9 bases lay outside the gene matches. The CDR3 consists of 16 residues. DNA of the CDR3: TGTGCCAGCAGCTTTGGGCTAAGGCGGGGGGAAGAGACCCAGTACTTC. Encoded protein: CASSFGLRRGEETQYF.

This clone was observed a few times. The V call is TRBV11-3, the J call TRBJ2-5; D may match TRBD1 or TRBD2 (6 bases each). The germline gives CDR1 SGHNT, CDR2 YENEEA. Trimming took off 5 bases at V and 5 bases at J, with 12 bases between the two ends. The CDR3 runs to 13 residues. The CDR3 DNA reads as TGTGCCAGCAGCCTAAGGAGGGGGGAGACCCAGTACTTC. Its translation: CASSLRRGETQYF.

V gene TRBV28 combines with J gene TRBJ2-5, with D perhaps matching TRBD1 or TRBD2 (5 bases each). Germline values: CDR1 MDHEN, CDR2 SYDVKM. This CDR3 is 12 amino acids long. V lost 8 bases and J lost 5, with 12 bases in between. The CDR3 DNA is TGTGCCAGCTGCGAGGGGTCGGAGACCCAGTACTTC. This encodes CASCEGSETQYF. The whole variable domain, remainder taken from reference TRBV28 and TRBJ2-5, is DVKVTQSSRYLVKRTGEKVFLECVQDMDHENMFWYRQDPGLGLRLIYFSYDVKMKEKGDIPEGYSVSREKKERFSLILESASTNQTSMYLCASCEGSETQYFGPGTRLLVL.

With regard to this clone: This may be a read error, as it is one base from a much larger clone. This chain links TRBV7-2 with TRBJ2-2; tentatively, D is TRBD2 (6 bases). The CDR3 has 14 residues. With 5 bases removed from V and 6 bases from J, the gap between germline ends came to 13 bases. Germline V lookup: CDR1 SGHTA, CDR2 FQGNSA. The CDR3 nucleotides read TGTGCCAGCAGCCCTGCTAGCGAACCCGGGGAGCTGTTTTTT. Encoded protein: CASSPASEPGELFF. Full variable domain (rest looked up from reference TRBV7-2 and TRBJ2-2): GAGVSQSPSNKVTEKGKDVELRCDPISGHTALYWYRQSLGQGLEFLIYFQGNSAPDKSGLPSDRFSAERTGGSVSTLTIQRTQQEDSAVYLCASSPASEPGELFFGEGSRLTVL.

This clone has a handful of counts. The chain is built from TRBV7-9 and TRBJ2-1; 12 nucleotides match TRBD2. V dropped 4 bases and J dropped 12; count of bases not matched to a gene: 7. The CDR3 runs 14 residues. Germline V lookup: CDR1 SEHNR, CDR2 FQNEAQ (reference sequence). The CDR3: CASSSTSGSSSQFF. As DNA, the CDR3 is TGTGCCAGCAGCTCGACTAGCGGGAGTAGCTCGCAGTTCTTC. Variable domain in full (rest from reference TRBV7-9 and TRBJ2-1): DTGVSQNPRHKITKRGQNVTFRCDPISEHNRLYWYRQTLGQGPEFLTYFQNEAQLEKSRLLSDRFSAERPKGSFSTLEIQRTEQGDSAMYLCASSSTSGSSSQFFGPGTRLTVL.

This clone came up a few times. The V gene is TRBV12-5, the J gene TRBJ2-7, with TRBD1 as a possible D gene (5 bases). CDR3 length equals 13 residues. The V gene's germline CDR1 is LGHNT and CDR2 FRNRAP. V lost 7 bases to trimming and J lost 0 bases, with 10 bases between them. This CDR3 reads CASVGASSYEQYF. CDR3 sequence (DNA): TGTGCTAGTGTTGGGGCTAGCTCCTACGAGCAGTACTTC.

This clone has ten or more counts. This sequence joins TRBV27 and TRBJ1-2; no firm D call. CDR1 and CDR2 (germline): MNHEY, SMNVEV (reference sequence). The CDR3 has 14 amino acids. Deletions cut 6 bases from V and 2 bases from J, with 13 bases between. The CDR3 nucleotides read TGTGCCAGCAGGCTACTCGGGCCCAACTATGGCTACACCTTC. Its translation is CASRLLGPNYGYTF.

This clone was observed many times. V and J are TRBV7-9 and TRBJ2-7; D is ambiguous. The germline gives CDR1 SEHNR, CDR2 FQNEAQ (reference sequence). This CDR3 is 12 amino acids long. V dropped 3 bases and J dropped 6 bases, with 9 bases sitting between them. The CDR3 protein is CASSFSYGEQYF. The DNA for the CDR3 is TGTGCCAGCAGCTTCTCATATGGCGAGCAGTACTTC.

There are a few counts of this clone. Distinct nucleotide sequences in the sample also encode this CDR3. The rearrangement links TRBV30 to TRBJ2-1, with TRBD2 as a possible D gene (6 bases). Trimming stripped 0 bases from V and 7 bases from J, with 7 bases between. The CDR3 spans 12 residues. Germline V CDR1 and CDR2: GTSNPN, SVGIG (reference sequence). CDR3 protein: CAWSVRGNEQFF. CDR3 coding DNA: TGTGCCTGGAGTGTACGGGGGAATGAGCAGTTCTTC.

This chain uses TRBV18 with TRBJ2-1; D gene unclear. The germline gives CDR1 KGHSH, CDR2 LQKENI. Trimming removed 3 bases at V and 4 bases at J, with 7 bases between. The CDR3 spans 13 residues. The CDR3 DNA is TGTGCCAGCTCACCGTCCCCGTACAATGAGCAGTTCTTC. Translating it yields CASSPSPYNEQFF.

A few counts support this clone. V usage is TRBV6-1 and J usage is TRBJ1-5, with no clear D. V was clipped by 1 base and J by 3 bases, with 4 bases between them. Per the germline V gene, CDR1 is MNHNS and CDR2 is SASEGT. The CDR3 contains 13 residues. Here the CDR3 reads CASSEGNNQPQHF. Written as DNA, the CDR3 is TGTGCCAGCAGTGAAGGAAACAATCAGCCCCAGCATTTT.

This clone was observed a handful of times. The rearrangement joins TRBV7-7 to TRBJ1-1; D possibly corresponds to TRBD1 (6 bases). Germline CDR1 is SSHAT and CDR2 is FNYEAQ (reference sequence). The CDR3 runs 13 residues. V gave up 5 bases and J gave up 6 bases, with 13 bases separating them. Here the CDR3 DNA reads TGTGCCAGCAGCCCCGGGGCAGGGGCTGAAGCTTTCTTT. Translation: CASSPGAGAEAFF.

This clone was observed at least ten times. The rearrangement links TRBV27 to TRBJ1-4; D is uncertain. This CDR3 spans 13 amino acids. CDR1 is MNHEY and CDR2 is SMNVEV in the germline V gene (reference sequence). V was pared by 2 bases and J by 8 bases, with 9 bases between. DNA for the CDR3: TGTGCCAGCAGTTTAAGCAGAGCCGAAAAACTGTTTTTT. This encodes CASSLSRAEKLFF.